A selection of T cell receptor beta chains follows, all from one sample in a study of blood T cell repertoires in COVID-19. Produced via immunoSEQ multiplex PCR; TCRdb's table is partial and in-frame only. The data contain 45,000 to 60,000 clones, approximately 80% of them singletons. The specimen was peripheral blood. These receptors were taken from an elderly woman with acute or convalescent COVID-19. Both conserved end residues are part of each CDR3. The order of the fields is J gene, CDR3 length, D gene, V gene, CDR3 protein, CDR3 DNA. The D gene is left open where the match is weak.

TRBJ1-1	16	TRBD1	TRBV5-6	CASSYFGTDKNTEAFF	TGTGCCAGCAGCTATTTCGGGACAGACAAGAACACTGAAGCTTTCTTT
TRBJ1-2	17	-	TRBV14	CASSPPRGGRGGYGYTF	TGTGCCAGCAGCCCCCCCCGGGGAGGCCGAGGTGGCTATGGCTACACCTTC
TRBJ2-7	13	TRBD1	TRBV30	CAWTGPGGLEQYF	TGTGCCTGGACCGGGCCAGGGGGTCTCGAGCAGTACTTC
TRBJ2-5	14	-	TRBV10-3	CAISGGVRQETQYF	TGTGCCATCTCCGGCGGGGTAAGGCAAGAGACCCAGTACTTC
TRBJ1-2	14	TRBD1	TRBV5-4	CASSPGDRVHGYTF	TGTGCCAGCAGCCCGGGAGACAGGGTTCATGGCTACACCTTC
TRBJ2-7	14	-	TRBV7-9	CASRLTGGWGEQYF	TGTGCCAGCAGGCTCACTGGGGGCTGGGGCGAGCAGTACTTC
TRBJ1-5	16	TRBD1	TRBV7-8	CASSFRDRYSNQPQHF	TGTGCCAGCAGCTTCCGGGACAGGTATAGCAATCAGCCCCAGCATTTT
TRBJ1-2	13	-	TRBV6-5	CASRRGANYGYTF	TGTGCCAGCCGGAGGGGAGCTAACTATGGCTACACCTTC
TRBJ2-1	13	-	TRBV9	CASSFGLSNEQFF	TGTGCCAGCAGCTTCGGACTGAGCAATGAGCAGTTCTTC
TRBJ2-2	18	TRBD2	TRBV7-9	CASSLAIQRGPGTGELFF	TGTGCCAGCAGCTTAGCTATCCAGCGGGGGCCGGGGACCGGGGAGCTGTTTTTT